This T cell receptor (beta chain) was found in a study of cytomegalovirus exposure and HLA in healthy donors. Study information: The 600 to 800 first-cohort repertoires shared a platform with the 110 or so validation repertoires, as reported in a later analysis.

The CDR3 has 16 amino acids. V shed 4 bases, J shed 1 base, and the junction held 5 bases outside the gene matches. Per germline, CDR1 SGHDT and CDR2 YYEEEE. This clone was found once. Its antigen is not identified. The study's findings and limits: In the 95 to 150 validation repertoires, under 95% of cluster scores exceeded 0, per a later analysis. The classifier reportedly diagnosed cytomegalovirus status with high specificity and sensitivity. It was 160 or so TCR beta chains that were listed as cytomegalovirus-associated.

Libraries were prepared by immunoSEQ multiplex PCR; TCRdb keeps only in-frame clonotypes and omits some of them. Seen here are tens of thousands of clones, around 97% observed once, and the top ten hold around 1.5%. The sequence derives from a woman under 30 in good health and CMV-seropositive. The chain links TRBV5-6 to TRBJ1-4; 9 bases agree with TRBD1. Material: PBMCs. As DNA, the CDR3 is TGTGCCAGCAGCGGGGGACAGGGTGGAACTAATGAAAAACTGTTTTTT. Amino acid sequence: CASSGGQGGTNEKLFF.